Following are 5 T cell receptor beta chains from one sample sequenced in a study of cytomegalovirus exposure and HLA in healthy donors. Primers for the PCR totalled 60 Vbeta and 13 Jbeta. Libraries were prepared by immunoSEQ multiplex PCR; TCRdb keeps only in-frame clonotypes and omits some of them. The table lists 65,000 or so clones, roughly 80% of them singletons, with about 3.6% in the top ten. Sequencing was done on a sample of PBMCs. The receptors come from a woman between 40 and 55 years old in good health and CMV-seropositive.

In its sample, this clone was seen a few times. The chain couples TRBV2 to TRBJ2-1, with a possible D match to TRBD2 (6 bases). The germline V and J ends were trimmed by 4 bases and 7 bases, with 14 bases remaining between them. Germline-derived CDR1 and CDR2 are SNHLY and FYNNEI. This CDR3 is built from 14 residues. The CDR3 loop is CASSVHGRGNEQFF. CDR3 nucleotides: TGTGCCAGCAGTGTACATGGCCGGGGGAATGAGCAGTTCTTC.

The V call is TRBV6-4, the J call TRBJ2-3; possibly TRBD2 for D (5 bases). Trimming removed 6 bases from V and 5 bases from J, with 15 bases in between. The CDR3 is 14 amino acids. The germline gives CDR1 MRHNA, CDR2 SNTAGT. Here the CDR3 reads CASSETPRVDTQYF. The CDR3 DNA reads as TGTGCCAGCAGCGAGACCCCGAGGGTAGATACGCAGTATTTT.

The chain uses TRBV7-9 and TRBJ1-2; no clear D gene. The CDR3 is 15 amino acids. The ends were cut back, 0 bases at V and 8 bases at J, with 16 bases in the middle. Germline assignment: CDR1 SEHNR and CDR2 FQNEAQ (reference sequence). CDR3 loop: CASSLASVGTEGYTF. The CDR3 bases are TGTGCCAGCAGCTTAGCGTCCGTGGGTACGGAGGGCTACACCTTC.

This chain uses TRBV20-1 with TRBJ2-3; no firm D call. V was trimmed by 5 bases and J by 4 bases, leaving 7 bases between them. CDR1 and CDR2 from the germline V gene are DFQATT and SNEGSKA (reference sequence). The CDR3 is 11 residues long. The CDR3 spells CSADWADTQYF. In nucleotides, the CDR3 is TGCAGTGCTGACTGGGCAGATACGCAGTATTTT.

The chain recombines TRBV29-1 with TRBJ1-1; tentative D call: TRBD1 (5 bases). The V gene lost 4 bases and the J gene lost 7 bases, with 19 bases spanning the gap. This CDR3 comprises 14 residues. Germline V lookup: CDR1 SQVTM, CDR2 ANQGSEA. As DNA, the CDR3 is TGCAGCGTTGGTAACAGCCTGGCGGACATTGAAGCTTTCTTT. It yields the protein CSVGNSLADIEAFF.